The text below deals with one T cell receptor (beta chain). Its antigen is not known. Trimming at V came to 0 bases and at J to 2 bases, leaving 4 bases not matched to a gene. The CDR3 sequence is 18 residues long. Germline V gives CDR1 MGHRA, CDR2 YSYEKL. These data belong to a study of T cells in Graves' hyperthyroidism and ophthalmopathy. Uncontrolled infections, other autoimmune diseases, pregnancy or lactation led to exclusion of patients. The TCR beta CDR3 regions underwent amplification using RNA transcripts as the source. First-round RT-PCR with HTBI primers amplified the TCR CDR3 region. One entry per CDR3 protein, called by TCRdb with MiXCR from the multiplex PCR reads. The table shows around 450,000 distinct CDR3 sequences, with around 13% occurring only once. General study findings and limits: A model built on 13 V-J features separated ophthalmopathy from stable hyperthyroidism. Blood shared most expanded thyroid clonotypes above 0.001.

Sequencing input: blood. V is TRBV4-1 and J is TRBJ2-6; 10 nucleotides match TRBD2. The sequence came from a young woman with Graves' hyperthyroidism. Here the CDR3 reads CASSQDRLAGAGANVLTF. CDR3 DNA: TGCGCCAGCAGCCAAGATCGGCTAGCGGGAGCTGGGGCCAACGTCCTGACTTTC.